These 23 T cell receptor beta chains share one sample of origin, sequenced in a study of blood T cell repertoires in COVID-19. Some clones are missing from TCRdb's copy, which holds only in-frame ones; the method was immunoSEQ multiplex PCR. The table records some 11,000 clones, 75% to 90% of them present only once. The specimen sequenced was peripheral blood. These receptors all come from a human donor in a cohort sampled during active COVID-19.

V usage is TRBV6-5 and J usage is TRBJ2-6; tentatively, D is TRBD1 (5 bases). V lost 8 bases and J lost 3, with 11 bases in between. CDR1 and CDR2 from the germline V gene are MNHEY and SVGAGI. This CDR3 has 14 residues. CDR3 residues: CASGALGGANVLTF. The CDR3 nucleotides are TGTGCCAGCGGGGCATTAGGTGGGGCCAACGTCCTGACTTTC.

This chain connects TRBV6-5 to TRBJ2-3; 12 bases map to TRBD2. This CDR3 has 15 amino acids. Germline-derived CDR1 and CDR2 are MNHEY and SVGAGI. J was trimmed by 6 bases and V by 6 bases; bases with no gene match: 7. CDR3 in amino acids: CASSPASGRVDTQYF. DNA of the CDR3: TGTGCCAGCAGCCCCGCTAGCGGGAGGGTTGATACGCAGTATTTT.

The chain is built from TRBV25-1 and TRBJ1-4; possibly TRBD1 for D (5 bases). CDR3 length: 14 residues. CDR1 MGHDK and CDR2 SYGVNS come from the germline V gene. The V gene lost 6 bases and the J gene lost 6 bases, with 14 bases spanning the gap. The CDR3 region is CASSGWGGDEKLFF. CDR3 DNA sequence: TGTGCCAGCAGCGGGTGGGGAGGGGATGAAAAACTGTTTTTT. The full variable domain, with the rest looked up from reference TRBV25-1 and TRBJ1-4, is EADIYQTPRYLVIGTGKKITLECSQTMGHDKMYWYQQDPGMELHLIHYSYGVNSTEKGDLSSESTVSRIRTEHFPLTLESARPSHTSQYLCASSGWGGDEKLFFGSGTQLSVL.

The V call is TRBV5-1, the J call TRBJ1-6, with D unresolved. The CDR3 runs to 15 residues. The germline V gene encodes CDR1 SGHRS and CDR2 YFSETQ. V was shortened by 4 bases and J by 7 bases, with 15 bases between the two germline ends. CDR3 DNA sequence: TGCGCCAGCAGCATAAACGGGGATCGAAATTCACCCCTCCACTTT. Translating gives CASSINGDRNSPLHF. Full variable domain (missing parts from reference TRBV5-1 and TRBJ1-6): KAGVTQTPRYLIKTRGQQVTLSCSPISGHRSVSWYQQTPGQGLQFLFEYFSETQRNKGNFPGRFSGRQFSNSRSEMNVSTLELGDSALYLCASSINGDRNSPLHFGNGTRLTVT.

The chain is built from TRBV28 and TRBJ1-2; 12 nucleotides line up with TRBD1. This CDR3 has 18 residues. The trim removed 6 bases at V and 0 bases at J, leaving 11 bases unmatched. Looked up from germline, CDR1 is MDHEN and CDR2 is SYDVKM. The CDR3 here is CASRVGWGQGAANYGYTF. The CDR3 DNA sequence: TGTGCCAGCAGGGTCGGTTGGGGACAGGGGGCGGCTAACTATGGCTACACCTTC.

In this sample, this clone turned up a few times. The chain is built from TRBV9 and TRBJ2-1, with 11 bases identical to TRBD2. From germline, CDR1 is SGDLS and CDR2 YYNGEE. The CDR3 has 15 amino acids. J lost 8 bases, V lost 3 bases, and 7 bases had no gene match. The CDR3 loop reads CASSALAGGFDEQFF. The CDR3 DNA reads TGTGCCAGCAGCGCCCTAGCGGGAGGTTTCGATGAGCAGTTCTTC.

This chain's CDR3 is CSVELESGTGELFF. The CDR3 bases are TGCAGCGTTGAATTAGAGTCGGGGACCGGGGAGCTGTTTTTT. This chain uses TRBV29-1 with TRBJ2-2, with D perhaps TRBD2 (5 bases). Germline values: CDR1 SQVTM, CDR2 ANQGSEA. V lost 2 bases to trimming and J lost 5 bases, with 12 bases between them. This CDR3 region has 14 residues.

This sequence joins TRBV6-5 and TRBJ1-5; 9 bases are shared with TRBD1. V was clipped by 5 bases and J by 8 bases; unmatched bases: 7. This CDR3 spans 14 amino acids. Germline V gene sequence: CDR1 MNHEY, CDR2 SVGAGI. DNA of the CDR3: TGTGCCAGCAGTCCAACAGGGGGCCGGGAGCCCCAGCATTTT. Translating it yields CASSPTGGREPQHF.

The chain combines TRBV19 with TRBJ2-7, with 13 bases lining up with TRBD2. Germline-derived CDR1 and CDR2 are LNHDA and SQIVND (reference sequence). The trim removed 6 bases at V and 4 bases at J, leaving 3 bases unmatched. This CDR3 is built from 14 residues. CDR3 region: CASSPTSGRYEQYF. The CDR3 region has the DNA TGTGCCAGTAGCCCGACTAGCGGGAGGTACGAGCAGTACTTC.

This clone was recorded once. This chain links TRBV3-1 (or the pseudogene TRBV3-2) with TRBJ2-1; 7 bases agree with TRBD2. Germline V lookup: CDR1 LGHDT, CDR2 YNNKEL (reference sequence). The V gene end was trimmed by 4 bases and the J gene end by 6 bases; junction bases not matched to a gene: 9. The CDR3 runs 15 residues. The CDR3: CASSPRTSGINEQFF. The CDR3 DNA is TGTGCCAGCAGCCCCCGGACTAGTGGGATCAATGAGCAGTTCTTC.

The chain employs TRBV10-3 and TRBJ2-5; 9 bases line up with TRBD1. CDR3 length equals 17 residues. Germline lookup yields CDR1 ENHRY and CDR2 SYGVKD. With 0 bases clipped from V and 5 bases from J, the junction kept 10 bases outside the gene matches. The CDR3 DNA is TGTGCCATCAGTGAGTCGTTCCCGGACAGGGGAGGGGAGACCCAGTACTTC. This encodes CAISESFPDRGGETQYF.

The gene calls are TRBV18 and TRBJ2-3; D might be TRBD2 (6 bases). The CDR3 extends over 17 amino acids. Per germline, CDR1 KGHSH and CDR2 LQKENI. The germline V and J ends were trimmed by 3 bases and 0 bases, with 16 bases remaining between them. CDR3 residues: CASSPLFGGVSTDTQYF. In DNA, the CDR3 is TGTGCCAGCTCACCCCTTTTCGGCGGGGTAAGCACAGATACGCAGTATTTT.

The chain recombines TRBV7-2 with TRBJ2-7; TRBD1 agrees at 9 bases. The V gene end was trimmed by 6 bases and the J gene end by 0 bases; junction bases not matched to a gene: 3. Germline lookup yields CDR1 SGHTA and CDR2 FQGNSA. CDR3 length: 14 amino acids. CDR3 residues: CASSRDRDSYEQYF. DNA of the CDR3: TGTGCCAGCAGTCGGGACAGGGACTCCTACGAGCAGTACTTC.

The chain couples TRBV5-6 to TRBJ1-1, with D unresolved. V gave up 2 bases and J gave up 7 bases, with 12 bases separating them. The CDR3 has 13 residues. Germline CDR1 reads SGHDT; CDR2 reads YYEEEE. The CDR3, as DNA: TGTGCCAGCAGCTTTCCAGGTCTGGATGAAGCTTTCTTT. This gives the protein CASSFPGLDEAFF.

The rearrangement joins TRBV20-1 to TRBJ2-4, with a tentative D call TRBD2 (6 bases). Looked up from germline, CDR1 is DFQATT and CDR2 is SNEGSKA (reference sequence). This CDR3 comprises 13 residues. The V gene lost 3 bases and the J gene lost 8 bases, with 14 bases spanning the gap. The CDR3 sequence: CSASSGVTDIQYF. CDR3 sequence (DNA): TGCAGTGCTAGTTCGGGAGTAACAGACATTCAGTACTTC.

This clone was seen a single time. The CDR3 here is CASSFGTGALEQYF. DNA of the CDR3: TGTGCCAGCAGCTTCGGGACAGGGGCTCTCGAGCAGTACTTC. The gene calls are TRBV5-6 and TRBJ2-7, with TRBD1 identical over 10 bases. Germline lookup yields CDR1 SGHDT and CDR2 YYEEEE. There are 14 residues in the CDR3. V lost 2 bases, J lost 6 bases, and 5 bases stayed unmatched. Based on the CDR3 plus reference TRBV5-6 and TRBJ2-7, the full variable domain is DAGVTQSPTHLIKTRGQQVTLRCSPKSGHDTVSWYQQALGQGPQFIFQYYEEEERQRGNFPDRFSGHQFPNYSSELNVNALLLGDSALYLCASSFGTGALEQYFGPGTRLTVT.

CDR3 region: CASSATVTYEQYF. The CDR3 DNA follows: TGTGCCAGCAGTGCGACAGTAACCTACGAGCAGTACTTC. This chain joins TRBV28 and TRBJ2-7; a possible D gene is TRBD1 (5 bases). V lost 5 bases, J lost 2 bases, and 10 bases lay in between. Germline CDR1 is MDHEN and CDR2 is SYDVKM. This CDR3 spans 13 amino acids.

The chain is built from TRBV7-3 and TRBJ2-7, with 8 positions matching TRBD2. Per germline, CDR1 SGHTA and CDR2 FQGTGA. The J segment lost 0 bases and the V segment lost 0 bases, leaving 1 base of the junction unmatched. The CDR3 runs 15 residues. The DNA of the CDR3 is TGTGCCAGCAGCTTAACCGGGAGGGGCTCCTACGAGCAGTACTTC. Translation gives CASSLTGRGSYEQYF.

The chain recombines TRBV6-5 with TRBJ2-7; no firm D call. CDR3 length: 14 residues. Trimming stripped 0 bases from V and 5 bases from J, with 11 bases between. From germline, CDR1 is MNHEY and CDR2 SVGAGI. CDR3 in DNA: TGTGCCAGCAGTTACTCTGGTTCCGACAACGAGCAGTACTTC. Its translation: CASSYSGSDNEQYF.

The J gene is TRBJ1-3, the V gene TRBV3-1 (or the pseudogene TRBV3-2); 7 bases map to TRBD1. V shed 4 bases, J shed 0 bases, and the junction held 6 bases outside the gene matches. Germline V lookup: CDR1 LGHDT, CDR2 YNNKEL (reference sequence). CDR3 size: 16 residues. Here the CDR3 reads CASSRQGSLSGNTIYF. The DNA for the CDR3 is TGTGCCAGCAGCCGACAGGGCTCACTCTCTGGAAACACCATATATTTT.

V usage is TRBV5-1 and J usage is TRBJ1-2, with 11 bases aligning to TRBD1. The CDR3 runs 14 residues. Germline V lookup: CDR1 SGHRS, CDR2 YFSETQ. V was pared by 0 bases and J by 6 bases, with 1 base of the junction left unmatched. The CDR3 sequence: CASSLAGQGDGYTF. In nucleotides, the CDR3 is TGCGCCAGCAGCTTGGCGGGACAGGGGGATGGCTACACCTTC.

The chain combines TRBV5-1 with TRBJ2-3, with 9 positions matching TRBD1. This CDR3 contains 14 residues. Germline CDR1 reads SGHRS; CDR2 reads YFSETQ. Germline trimming cut 4 bases from V and 6 bases from J; bases unmatched to any gene: 6. The CDR3 here is CASSIGQGMDTQYF. CDR3 bases: TGCGCCAGCAGCATCGGACAGGGGATGGATACGCAGTATTTT.

The V gene is TRBV6-6, the J gene TRBJ2-2; D unclear. This CDR3 is built from 16 residues. With 0 bases removed from V and 1 base from J, the gap between germline ends came to 9 bases. From germline, CDR1 is MNHNY and CDR2 SVGAGI (reference sequence). The CDR3 bases are TGTGCCAGCAGTTACTCGGTAGCCTTGAACACCGGGGAGCTGTTTTTT. This codes for CASSYSVALNTGELFF.